One and the same sample provided the 26 T cell receptor beta chains below, sequenced in a study of blood T cell repertoires in COVID-19. Sequenced by immunoSEQ multiplex PCR; TCRdb stores in-frame clones only, minus some. This sample has about 43,000 clones; about 85% occur once, and the top ten carry roughly 45%. The material sequenced was peripheral blood. The receptors here all came from a woman aged 80 or older with acute or convalescent COVID-19.

This rearrangement joins TRBV7-3 to TRBJ2-3; perhaps D is TRBD1 or TRBD2 (5 bases each). The CDR3 covers 15 residues. The germline CDR1 and CDR2 sequences are SGHTA and FQGTGA. Trimming left V 5 bases short and J 2 bases short, with 14 bases between. The CDR3, as DNA: TGTGCCAGCAGCCTAAGGGGAGCATACACAGATACGCAGTATTTT. Encoded protein: CASSLRGAYTDTQYF. Looking up the rest from reference TRBV7-3 and TRBJ2-3 gives the full variable domain: GAGVSQTPSNKVTEKGKYVELRCDPISGHTALYWYRQSLGQGPEFLIYFQGTGAADDSGLPNDRFFAVRPEGSVSTLKIQRTERGDSAVYLCASSLRGAYTDTQYFGPGTRLTVL.

The chain carries TRBV19 and TRBJ1-1; D gene unclear. The V end lost 10 bases, the J end lost 3 bases, and 12 bases lay between the germline ends. In germline, CDR1 is LNHDA, CDR2 SQIVND (reference sequence). The CDR3 has 12 residues. The CDR3 coding sequence is TGTGCCACCCGAGTGAGGGACACTGAAGCTTTCTTT. Protein sequence: CATRVRDTEAFF.

The rearrangement links TRBV18 to TRBJ1-2; perhaps TRBD1 as D (6 bases). The CDR3 has 14 amino acids. Germline V gene lookup returns CDR1 KGHSH and CDR2 LQKENI. The V end was cut by 5 bases, the J end by 1 base, with 11 bases between. In DNA, the CDR3 is TGTGCCAGCTCAAGGACAGATGTTAACTATGGCTACACCTTC. Translated: CASSRTDVNYGYTF.

This chain connects TRBV5-8 to TRBJ2-3; D remains ambiguous. The CDR3 extends over 14 amino acids. The germline gives CDR1 SGHTS, CDR2 YDEGEE. Trimming left V 6 bases short and J 0 bases short, with 11 bases between. The CDR3 DNA follows: TGTGCCAGCACCCCCCTTCGGAGCACAGATACGCAGTATTTT. This encodes CASTPLRSTDTQYF.

J is TRBJ1-5 and V is TRBV3-1 (or the pseudogene TRBV3-2), with unresolved D. V was cut by 2 bases and J by 6 bases, with 11 bases left in between. The CDR3 consists of 14 residues. Germline CDR1 and CDR2: LGHDT and YNNKEL (reference sequence). CDR3: CASSQHSGGQPQHF. The CDR3 nucleotides are TGTGCCAGCAGCCAACACAGTGGTGGTCAGCCCCAGCATTTT.

CDR3 DNA: TGTGCCAGCAGCCGGCTAGCGGGGGGGCGTAATGAGCAGTTCTTC. Translating it yields CASSRLAGGRNEQFF. V gene TRBV2 combines with J gene TRBJ2-1; TRBD2 matches 12 bases. CDR1 is SNHLY and CDR2 is FYNNEI in the germline V gene. CDR3 length: 15 amino acids. Trimming removed 6 bases from V and 7 bases from J; junction bases left unmatched: 7.

The CDR3 region is CASSLTGWANYGYTF. CDR3 DNA sequence: TGTGCCAGCAGCTTGACGGGATGGGCTAACTATGGCTACACCTTC. The V call is TRBV7-2, the J call TRBJ1-2, with D unresolved. This CDR3 has 15 residues. The ends were cut back, 3 bases at V and 0 bases at J, with 11 bases in the middle. Germline CDR1 SGHTA, CDR2 FQGNSA.

This chain links TRBV5-4 with TRBJ1-6; 7 nucleotides agree with TRBD1. The CDR3 is 20 residues long. CDR1 is SGHNT and CDR2 is YYREEE in the germline V gene (reference sequence). J was trimmed by 2 bases and V by 0 bases; bases with no gene match: 14. As DNA, the CDR3 is TGTGCCAGCAGCTTGGGGTTCCGGGACAGAAAAGGAGCCTATAATTCACCCCTCCACTTT. Its translation: CASSLGFRDRKGAYNSPLHF.

This sequence joins TRBV2 and TRBJ2-2, with TRBD1 identical over 12 bases. The CDR3 is 17 residues long. Germline V CDR1 and CDR2: SNHLY, FYNNEI. V lost 0 bases, J lost 7 bases, and 6 bases stayed unmatched. As DNA, the CDR3 is TGTGCCAGCAGTGAAGCTATGGGACAGGGGGCGGGCGGGGAGCTGTTTTTT. Translated: CASSEAMGQGAGGELFF.

The rearrangement joins TRBV28 to TRBJ1-5; D ambiguous. V was trimmed by 6 bases and J by 7 bases, leaving 10 bases between them. This CDR3 is built from 12 residues. Germline assignment: CDR1 MDHEN and CDR2 SYDVKM. The CDR3: CASSSTGQPQHF. CDR3 coding DNA: TGTGCCAGCAGCTCAACCGGGCAGCCCCAGCATTTT.

This clone was recorded a few times. The rearrangement links TRBV19 to TRBJ1-2, with D unclear. Per germline, CDR1 LNHDA and CDR2 SQIVND (reference sequence). The CDR3 extends over 15 amino acids. Trimming shortened V by 5 bases and J by 0 bases, and 13 bases separated the two germline ends. The CDR3 loop is CASSAHTRSNYGYTF. In DNA form, the CDR3 reads TGTGCCAGTAGTGCCCACACACGATCTAACTATGGCTACACCTTC.

The chain employs TRBV6-1 and TRBJ2-7; maybe TRBD2 (6 bases). V shed 1 base and J shed 3 bases, with 13 bases lying between them. Germline V gene data show CDR1 as MNHNS and CDR2 as SASEGT. This CDR3 is 15 amino acids long. CDR3 nucleotides: TGTGCCAGCAGTGAAGAAACAGGAGGGTACTACGAGCAGTACTTC. Amino acids: CASSEETGGYYEQYF.

The sample holds a few counts of this clone. V and J are TRBV10-3 and TRBJ1-3; D perhaps matches TRBD1 (5 bases). V lost 7 bases to trimming and J lost 1 base, with 23 bases between them. Germline assignment: CDR1 ENHRY and CDR2 SYGVKD. The CDR3 contains 18 residues. The CDR3 coding sequence is TGTGCCATCATGGCCCCCGATACGACAGTGGGGTCTGGAAACACCATATATTTT. Its translation is CAIMAPDTTVGSGNTIYF.

This clone appeared a single time. The rearrangement uses TRBV27 and TRBJ1-6; 10 nucleotides match TRBD1. The CDR3 length is 17 residues. The germline CDR1 and CDR2 sequences are MNHEY and SMNVEV (reference sequence). Trimming removed 6 bases from V and 5 bases from J; junction bases left unmatched: 10. The DNA for the CDR3 is TGTGCCAGCAGAAGTCGAGGACAGGGGGTAAATAATTCACCCCTCCACTTT. Protein: CASRSRGQGVNNSPLHF.

The V call is TRBV4-1, the J call TRBJ2-3; possibly TRBD1 for D (6 bases). Germline CDR1 MGHRA, CDR2 YSYEKL. CDR3 length equals 13 residues. Trimming cost V 3 bases and J 7 bases, with 11 bases left between them. The CDR3 loop is CASSHEGVNTQYF. The DNA of the CDR3 is TGCGCCAGCAGCCACGAGGGGGTGAATACGCAGTATTTT.

The chain employs TRBV5-6 and TRBJ1-6; possibly TRBD1 for D (5 bases). Trimming stripped 0 bases from V and 11 bases from J, with 15 bases between. Germline V CDR1 and CDR2: SGHDT, YYEEEE. The CDR3 length is 15 residues. CDR3 residues: CASSLGGFADTPLHF. The CDR3 region has the DNA TGTGCCAGCAGCTTGGGGGGCTTCGCGGATACACCCCTCCACTTT.

The chain couples TRBV25-1 to TRBJ1-1; no reliable D call. Germline CDR1 MGHDK, CDR2 SYGVNS. The CDR3 has 14 residues. V dropped 5 bases and J dropped 4 bases, with 14 bases sitting between them. The CDR3 DNA sequence: TGTGCCAGCAGTAGATCGGGGTTGGCCACTGAAGCTTTCTTT. As protein: CASSRSGLATEAFF.

The rearrangement uses TRBV6-1 and TRBJ1-2; D unresolved. The CDR3 extends over 14 amino acids. Germline V gives CDR1 MNHNS, CDR2 SASEGT. Trimming removed 2 bases at V and 4 bases at J, with 11 bases between. Written as DNA, the CDR3 is TGTGCCAGCAGTGAACCACAGTTAAGCTATGGCTACACCTTC. It encodes CASSEPQLSYGYTF.

V and J are TRBV11-2 and TRBJ2-1; tentative D call: TRBD2 (6 bases). CDR1 is SGHAT, CDR2 FQNNGV, per germline. Trimming left V 5 bases short and J 7 bases short, with 21 bases between. CDR3 length: 16 residues. The CDR3 DNA follows: TGTGCCAGCAGCCTTAGGGGTTCGGGGAGGAAGAATGAGCAGTTCTTC. As protein: CASSLRGSGRKNEQFF.

The CDR3 DNA reads as TGTGCCAGTACTAGGACAGGGGGCGCGGGGGTCACTGAAGCTTTCTTT. Amino acids: CASTRTGGAGVTEAFF. This chain links TRBV19 with TRBJ1-1, with 11 positions matching TRBD1. The trim removed 7 bases at V and 4 bases at J, leaving 11 bases unmatched. The CDR3 has 16 residues. Germline CDR1 LNHDA, CDR2 SQIVND (reference sequence).

The chain employs TRBV27 and TRBJ2-4; D is possibly TRBD2 (7 bases). This CDR3 has 15 residues. CDR1 and CDR2 (germline): MNHEY, SMNVEV (reference sequence). The V gene lost 6 bases and the J gene lost 7 bases, with 19 bases spanning the gap. In nucleotides, the CDR3 is TGTGCCAGCAGGAGAGGGGGGGGCCCGGGGAACATTCAGTACTTC. This encodes CASRRGGGPGNIQYF.

The rearrangement joins TRBV9 to TRBJ2-2; D ambiguous. V lost 0 bases and J 0 bases, leaving 3 bases between the germline ends. Germline V gene lookup returns CDR1 SGDLS and CDR2 YYNGEE. The CDR3 extends over 14 amino acids. In DNA form, the CDR3 reads TGTGCCAGCAGCGTAGCATCGAACACCGGGGAGCTGTTTTTT. Its translation is CASSVASNTGELFF.

J is TRBJ2-7 and V is TRBV5-8; unclear D gene. The length of the CDR3 is 10 residues. V lost 5 bases and J 3 bases, leaving 3 bases between the germline ends. Germline CDR1 SGHTS, CDR2 YDEGEE. The CDR3 nucleotides read TGTGCCAGCAGTTACTACGAGCAGTACTTC. This codes for CASSYYEQYF.

The chain uses TRBV7-2 and TRBJ2-1, with D perhaps TRBD2 (7 bases). Trimming cost V 5 bases and J 1 base, with 12 bases left between them. Germline CDR1 and CDR2: SGHTA and FQGNSA. CDR3 size: 15 residues. CDR3 protein: CASSGRGASYNEQFF. The CDR3 coding sequence is TGTGCCAGCAGCGGTCGGGGGGCTTCCTACAATGAGCAGTTCTTC. Full variable domain (rest looked up from reference TRBV7-2 and TRBJ2-1): GAGVSQSPSNKVTEKGKDVELRCDPISGHTALYWYRQSLGQGLEFLIYFQGNSAPDKSGLPSDRFSAERTGGSVSTLTIQRTQQEDSAVYLCASSGRGASYNEQFFGPGTRLTVL.

The chain combines TRBV4-1 with TRBJ2-7, with a tentative D call TRBD1 (5 bases). Germline-derived CDR1 and CDR2 are MGHRA and YSYEKL. This CDR3 comprises 15 residues. V gave up 1 base and J gave up 2 bases, with 12 bases separating them. CDR3 protein: CASSQAQGPTYEQYF. DNA for the CDR3: TGCGCCAGCAGCCAAGCCCAGGGTCCAACCTACGAGCAGTACTTC.

This chain connects TRBV14 to TRBJ2-1; 8 nucleotides align to TRBD2. This CDR3 comprises 15 residues. CDR1 SGHDN and CDR2 FVKESK come from the germline V gene. V trimming: 3 bases; J trimming: 6 bases; junction bases outside the gene matches: 7. The CDR3 spells CASSQPAGAFNEQFF. The CDR3 bases are TGTGCCAGCAGCCAGCCAGCGGGGGCCTTCAATGAGCAGTTCTTC.